This TCR beta chain was found in a study of tumour-infiltrating T cells in Burkitt lymphoma. Study background: Repertoire clonality predicted overall and progression-free survival. Study results and limitations: Several public clonotypes were shared across many Burkitt lymphoma patients.

Some clones are missing from TCRdb's copy, which holds only in-frame ones; the method was immunoSEQ multiplex PCR. The repertoire holds 3,900 or so clones, with around 15% as singletons. The CDR3 length is 16 residues. V shed 1 base, J shed 7 bases, and the junction held 8 bases outside the gene matches. Germline CDR1 and CDR2: SGHRS and YFSETQ. As for this clone: Antigen specificity is unknown.

Sequences were obtained from tumor tissue. This rearrangement joins TRBV5-1 to TRBJ2-2; 9 bases line up with TRBD1. The sequence was collected from a human donor with Burkitt lymphoma. In DNA, the CDR3 is TGCGCCAGCAGCTTGATTGGGACAGGGATAGTCGGGGAGCTGTTTTTT. Its translation is CASSLIGTGIVGELFF.